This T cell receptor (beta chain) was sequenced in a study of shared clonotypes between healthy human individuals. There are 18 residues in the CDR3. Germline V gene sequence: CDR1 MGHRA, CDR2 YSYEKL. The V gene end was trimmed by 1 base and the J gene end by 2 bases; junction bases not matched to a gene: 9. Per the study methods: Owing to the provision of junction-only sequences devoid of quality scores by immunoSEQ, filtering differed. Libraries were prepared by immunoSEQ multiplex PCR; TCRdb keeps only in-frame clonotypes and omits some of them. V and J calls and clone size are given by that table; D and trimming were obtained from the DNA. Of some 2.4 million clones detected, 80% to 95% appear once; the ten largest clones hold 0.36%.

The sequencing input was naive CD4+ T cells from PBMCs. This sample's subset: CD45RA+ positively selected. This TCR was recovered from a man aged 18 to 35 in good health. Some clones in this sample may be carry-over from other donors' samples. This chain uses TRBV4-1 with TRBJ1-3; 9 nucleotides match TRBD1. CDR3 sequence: CASSQGRGTGWAGNTIYF. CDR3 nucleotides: TGCGCCAGCAGCCAAGGAAGGGGGACAGGGTGGGCTGGAAACACCATATATTTT.